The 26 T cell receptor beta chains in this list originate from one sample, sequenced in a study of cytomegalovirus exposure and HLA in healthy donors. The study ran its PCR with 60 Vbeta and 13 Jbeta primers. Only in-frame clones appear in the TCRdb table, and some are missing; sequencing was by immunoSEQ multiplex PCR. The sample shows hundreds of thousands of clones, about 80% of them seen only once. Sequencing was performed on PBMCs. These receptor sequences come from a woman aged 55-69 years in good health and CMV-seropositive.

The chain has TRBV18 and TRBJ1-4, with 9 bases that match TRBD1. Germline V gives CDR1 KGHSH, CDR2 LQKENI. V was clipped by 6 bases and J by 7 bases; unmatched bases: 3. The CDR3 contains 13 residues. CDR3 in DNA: TGTGCCAGCTCCGGGACAGGGAGTGAAAAACTGTTTTTT. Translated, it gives CASSGTGSEKLFF.

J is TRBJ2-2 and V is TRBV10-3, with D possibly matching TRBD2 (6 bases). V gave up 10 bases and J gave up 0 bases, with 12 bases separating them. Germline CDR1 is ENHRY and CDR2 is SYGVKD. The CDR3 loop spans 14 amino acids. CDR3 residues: CASTGTSNTGELFF. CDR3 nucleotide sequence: TGTGCCAGCACCGGGACTTCGAACACCGGGGAGCTGTTTTTT.

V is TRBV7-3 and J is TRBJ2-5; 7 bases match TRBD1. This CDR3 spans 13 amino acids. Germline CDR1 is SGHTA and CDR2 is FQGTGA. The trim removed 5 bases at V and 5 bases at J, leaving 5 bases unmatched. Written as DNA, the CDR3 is TGTGCCAGCAGCCCCGGACAGGCGGAGACCCAGTACTTC. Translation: CASSPGQAETQYF.

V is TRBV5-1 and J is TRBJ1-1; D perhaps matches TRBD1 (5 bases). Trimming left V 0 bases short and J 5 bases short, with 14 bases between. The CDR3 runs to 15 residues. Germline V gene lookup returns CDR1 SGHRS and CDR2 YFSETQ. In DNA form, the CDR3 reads TGCGCCAGCAGCTTGGTTGGGGCGAGTAGTACTGAAGCTTTCTTT. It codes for CASSLVGASSTEAFF.

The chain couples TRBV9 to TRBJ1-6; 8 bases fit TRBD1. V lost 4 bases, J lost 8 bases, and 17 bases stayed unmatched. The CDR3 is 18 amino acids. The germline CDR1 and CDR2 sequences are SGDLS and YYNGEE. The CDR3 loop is CASSKTGQGGEWDSPLHF. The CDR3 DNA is TGTGCCAGCAGCAAAACCGGACAGGGTGGGGAGTGGGATTCACCCCTCCACTTT. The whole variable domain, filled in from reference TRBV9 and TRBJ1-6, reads DSGVTQTPKHLITATGQRVTLRCSPRSGDLSVYWYQQSLDQGLQFLIQYYNGEERAKGNILERFSAQQFPDLHSELNLSSLELGDSALYFCASSKTGQGGEWDSPLHFGNGTRLTVT.

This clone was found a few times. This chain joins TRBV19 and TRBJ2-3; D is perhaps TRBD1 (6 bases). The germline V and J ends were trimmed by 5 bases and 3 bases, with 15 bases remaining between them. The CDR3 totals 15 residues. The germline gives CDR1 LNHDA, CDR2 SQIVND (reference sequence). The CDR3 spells CASSRKTGRTDTQYF. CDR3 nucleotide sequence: TGTGCCAGTAGTCGAAAGACAGGCCGGACAGATACGCAGTATTTT.

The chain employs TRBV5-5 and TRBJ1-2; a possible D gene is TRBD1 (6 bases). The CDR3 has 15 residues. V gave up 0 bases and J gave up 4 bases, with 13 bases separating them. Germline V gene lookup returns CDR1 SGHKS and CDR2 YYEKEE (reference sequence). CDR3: CASSLALQGGYGYTF. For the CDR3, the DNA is TGTGCCAGCAGCTTGGCCTTACAGGGTGGCTATGGCTACACCTTC.

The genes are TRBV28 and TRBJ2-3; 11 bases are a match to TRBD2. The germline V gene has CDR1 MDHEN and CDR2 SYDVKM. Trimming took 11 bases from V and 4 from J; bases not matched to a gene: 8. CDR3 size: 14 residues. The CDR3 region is CAVIAGGQADTQYF. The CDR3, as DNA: TGTGCCGTTATAGCGGGGGGGCAAGCAGATACGCAGTATTTT.

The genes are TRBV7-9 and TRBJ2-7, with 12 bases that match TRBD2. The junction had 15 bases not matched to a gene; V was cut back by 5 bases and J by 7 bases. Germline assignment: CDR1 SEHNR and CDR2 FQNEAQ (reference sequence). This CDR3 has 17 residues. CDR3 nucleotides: TGTGCCAGCAGCCGCCGGCGCGCTAGCGGGGGGGCCGGGGAGCAGTACTTC. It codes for CASSRRRASGGAGEQYF.

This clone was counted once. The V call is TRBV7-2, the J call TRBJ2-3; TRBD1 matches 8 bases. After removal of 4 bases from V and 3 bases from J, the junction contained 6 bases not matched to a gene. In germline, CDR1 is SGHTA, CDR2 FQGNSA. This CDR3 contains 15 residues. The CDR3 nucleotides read TGTGCCAGCAGCTCCCAGGGGGCCGGAACAGATACGCAGTATTTT. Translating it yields CASSSQGAGTDTQYF.

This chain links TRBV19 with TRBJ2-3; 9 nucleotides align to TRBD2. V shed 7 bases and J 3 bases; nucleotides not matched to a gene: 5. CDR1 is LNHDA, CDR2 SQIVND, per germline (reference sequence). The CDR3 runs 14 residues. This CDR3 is CASMSSGMTDTQYF. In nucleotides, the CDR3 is TGTGCCAGTATGTCTAGCGGGATGACAGATACGCAGTATTTT.

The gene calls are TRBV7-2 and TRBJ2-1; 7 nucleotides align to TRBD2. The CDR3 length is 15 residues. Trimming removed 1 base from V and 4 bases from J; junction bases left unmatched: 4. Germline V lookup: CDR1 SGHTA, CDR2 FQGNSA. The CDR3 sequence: CASSLGRESYNEQFF. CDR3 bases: TGTGCCAGCAGCTTAGGGCGGGAGTCTTACAATGAGCAGTTCTTC. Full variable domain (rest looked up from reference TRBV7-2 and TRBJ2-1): GAGVSQSPSNKVTEKGKDVELRCDPISGHTALYWYRQSLGQGLEFLIYFQGNSAPDKSGLPSDRFSAERTGGSVSTLTIQRTQQEDSAVYLCASSLGRESYNEQFFGPGTRLTVL.

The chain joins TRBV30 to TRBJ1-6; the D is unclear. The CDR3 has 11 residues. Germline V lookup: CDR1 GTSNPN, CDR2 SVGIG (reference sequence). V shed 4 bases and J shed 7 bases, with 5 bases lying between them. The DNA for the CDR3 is TGTGCCTGGATGGCAAATTCACCCCTCCACTTT. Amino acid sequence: CAWMANSPLHF.

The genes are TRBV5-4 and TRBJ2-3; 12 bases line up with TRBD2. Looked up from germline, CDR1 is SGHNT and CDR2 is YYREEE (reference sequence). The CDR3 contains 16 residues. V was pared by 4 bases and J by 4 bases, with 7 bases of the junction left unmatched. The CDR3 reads CASSARLAGDADTQYF. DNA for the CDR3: TGTGCCAGCAGCGCCCGACTAGCGGGAGACGCAGATACGCAGTATTTT.

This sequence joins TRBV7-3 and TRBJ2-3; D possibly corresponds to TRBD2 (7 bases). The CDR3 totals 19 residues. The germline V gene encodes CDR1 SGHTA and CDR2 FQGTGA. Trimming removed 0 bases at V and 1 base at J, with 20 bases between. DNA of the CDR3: TGTGCCAGCAGCTTAACATTTGGGGGGGGGCCTTTTGGCACAGATACGCAGTATTTT. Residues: CASSLTFGGGPFGTDTQYF.

CDR3 protein: CASSLAGQLYEQYF. CDR3 in DNA: TGTGCCAGCAGTTTAGCGGGACAGCTCTACGAGCAGTACTTC. The chain links TRBV28 to TRBJ2-7, with D possibly TRBD1 on 7 matching bases. V was clipped by 2 bases and J by 3 bases, with 11 bases between them. Germline values: CDR1 MDHEN, CDR2 SYDVKM. The CDR3 covers 14 residues. Complete variable domain (other parts from reference TRBV28 and TRBJ2-7): DVKVTQSSRYLVKRTGEKVFLECVQDMDHENMFWYRQDPGLGLRLIYFSYDVKMKEKGDIPEGYSVSREKKERFSLILESASTNQTSMYLCASSLAGQLYEQYFGPGTRLTVT.

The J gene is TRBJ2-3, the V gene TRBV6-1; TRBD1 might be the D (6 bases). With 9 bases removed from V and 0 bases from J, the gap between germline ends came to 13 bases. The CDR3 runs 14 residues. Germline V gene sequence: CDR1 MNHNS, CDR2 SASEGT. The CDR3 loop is CASHRDSSTDTQYF. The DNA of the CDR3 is TGTGCCAGTCACAGGGATTCTAGCACAGATACGCAGTATTTT.

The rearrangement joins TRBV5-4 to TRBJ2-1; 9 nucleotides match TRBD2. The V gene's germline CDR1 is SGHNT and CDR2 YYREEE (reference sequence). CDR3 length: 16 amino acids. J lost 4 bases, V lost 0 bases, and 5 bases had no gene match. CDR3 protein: CASSLEATSGYNEQFF. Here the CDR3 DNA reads TGTGCCAGCAGCTTGGAGGCGACTAGCGGTTACAATGAGCAGTTCTTC.

For the CDR3, the DNA is TGTGCCAGCAGCTTGACAGGGGGCAACACTGAAGCTTTCTTT. This encodes CASSLTGGNTEAFF. The chain links TRBV7-2 to TRBJ1-1; 10 bases match TRBD1. The germline V gene encodes CDR1 SGHTA and CDR2 FQGNSA. The CDR3 spans 14 residues. V was pared by 3 bases and J by 2 bases, with 0 bases of the junction left unmatched.

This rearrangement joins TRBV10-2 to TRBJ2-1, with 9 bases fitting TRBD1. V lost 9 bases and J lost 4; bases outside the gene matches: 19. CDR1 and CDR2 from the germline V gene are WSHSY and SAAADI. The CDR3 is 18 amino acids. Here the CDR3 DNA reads TGCGCCAGTATCGGGACAGGGTCAACTAGCGATTCTTACAATGAGCAGTTCTTC. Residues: CASIGTGSTSDSYNEQFF.

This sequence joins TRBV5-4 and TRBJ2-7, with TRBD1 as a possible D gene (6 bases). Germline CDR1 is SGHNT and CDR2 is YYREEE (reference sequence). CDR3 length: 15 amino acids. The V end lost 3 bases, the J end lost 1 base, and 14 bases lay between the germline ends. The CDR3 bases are TGTGCCAGCAGCTCACGGACAGAGCTATCCTACGAGCAGTACTTC. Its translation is CASSSRTELSYEQYF. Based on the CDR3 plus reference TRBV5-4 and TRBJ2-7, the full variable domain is ETGVTQSPTHLIKTRGQQVTLRCSSQSGHNTVSWYQQALGQGPQFIFQYYREEENGRGNFPPRFSGLQFPNYSSELNVNALELDDSALYLCASSSRTELSYEQYFGPGTRLTVT.

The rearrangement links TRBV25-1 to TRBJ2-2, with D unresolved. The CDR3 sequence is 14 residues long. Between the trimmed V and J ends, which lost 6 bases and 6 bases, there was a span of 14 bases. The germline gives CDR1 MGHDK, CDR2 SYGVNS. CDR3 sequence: CASSVLGEAGELFF. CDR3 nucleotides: TGTGCCAGCAGCGTCCTAGGCGAGGCCGGGGAGCTGTTTTTT.

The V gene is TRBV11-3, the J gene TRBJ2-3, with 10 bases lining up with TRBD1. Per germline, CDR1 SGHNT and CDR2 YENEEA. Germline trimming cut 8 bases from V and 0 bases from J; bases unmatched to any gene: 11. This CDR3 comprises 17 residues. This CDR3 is CASGAGTGVTSTDTQYF. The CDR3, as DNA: TGTGCCAGCGGCGCCGGGACAGGGGTCACCAGCACAGATACGCAGTATTTT.

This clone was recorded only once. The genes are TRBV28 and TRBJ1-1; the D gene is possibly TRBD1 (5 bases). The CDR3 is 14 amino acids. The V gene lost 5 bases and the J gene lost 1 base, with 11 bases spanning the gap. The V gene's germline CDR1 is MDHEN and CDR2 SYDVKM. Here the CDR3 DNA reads TGTGCCAGCAGTCAAGGGGCGAAGAACACTGAAGCTTTCTTT. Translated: CASSQGAKNTEAFF.

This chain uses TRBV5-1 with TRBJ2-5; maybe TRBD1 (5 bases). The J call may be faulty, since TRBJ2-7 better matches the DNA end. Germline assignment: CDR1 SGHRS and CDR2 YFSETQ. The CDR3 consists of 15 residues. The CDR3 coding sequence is TGCGCCAGCAGCTTGGAACCGACAGTCTCCTACGAGCAGTACTTC. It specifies CASSLEPTVSYEQYF.

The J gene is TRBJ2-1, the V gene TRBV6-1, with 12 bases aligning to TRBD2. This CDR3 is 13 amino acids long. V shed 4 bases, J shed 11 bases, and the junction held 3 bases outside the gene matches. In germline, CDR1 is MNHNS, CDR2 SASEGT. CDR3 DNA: TGTGCCAGCAGTGTTTGGACTAGCGGGAAGCAGTTCTTC. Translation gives CASSVWTSGKQFF.